The 16 T cell receptor beta chains in this list originate from one sample, sequenced in a study of blood T cells in healthy people across ages. A second PCR of about 7 to 12 cycles used a sample-barcoded 5' primer and a J-beta primer mix. TCRdb reprocessed the 5' RACE reads via MiXCR and lists one record per CDR3 protein. The sample lists 1.5 million or so distinct CDR3 sequences; about 43% were seen once. The sequencing sample was made of blood. The source is a young woman in good health.

There are a few counts of this clonotype. The chain's CDR3 is CASSPGTGRGSTF. CDR3 nucleotide sequence: TGTGCCAGCAGCCCCGGGACAGGACGAGGAAGCACCTTC. The chain links TRBV27 to TRBJ1-2; 8 nucleotides align to TRBD1. This CDR3 is 13 amino acids long. V shed 6 bases and J 13 bases; nucleotides not matched to a gene: 13. Germline CDR1 is MNHEY and CDR2 is SMNVEV (reference sequence).

This clonotype was seen ten or more times. The V and J genes are TRBV4-1 and TRBJ2-3, with D uncertain. Trimming cost V 5 bases and J 1 base, with 13 bases left between them. Germline V lookup: CDR1 MGHRA, CDR2 YSYEKL. The CDR3 is made up of 15 amino acids. CDR3 sequence: CASSDPGTGTDTQYF. As DNA, the CDR3 is TGCGCCAGCAGCGACCCCGGTACAGGCACAGATACGCAGTATTTT.

A few counts support this clonotype. The chain is built from TRBV27 and TRBJ2-7; 15 bases fit TRBD2. J lost 0 bases, V lost 3 bases, and 3 bases had no gene match. CDR3 length: 17 amino acids. Germline lookup yields CDR1 MNHEY and CDR2 SMNVEV (reference sequence). CDR3: CASSLGLAGGPSYEQYF. CDR3 bases: TGTGCCAGCAGTTTGGGACTAGCGGGAGGTCCCTCCTACGAGCAGTACTTC.

DNA of the CDR3: TGTGCCATCAGTAAACAGGGGGCGAGTGGCTACACCTTC. This gives the protein CAISKQGASGYTF. This rearrangement joins TRBV10-3 to TRBJ1-2; 9 bases map to TRBD1. The CDR3 loop spans 13 amino acids. CDR1 is ENHRY, CDR2 SYGVKD, per germline. J gave up 7 bases and V 5 bases, and 5 bases lay outside the gene matches.

The J gene is TRBJ2-1, the V gene TRBV20-1, with 16 bases matching TRBD2. The CDR3 is made up of 17 amino acids. The V segment lost 2 bases and the J segment 7 bases; nucleotides outside the gene matches: 8. Germline V gene sequence: CDR1 DFQATT, CDR2 SNEGSKA (reference sequence). This chain's CDR3 is CSARTGTSGRAGNEQFF. CDR3 DNA sequence: TGCAGTGCTAGAACCGGGACTAGCGGGAGGGCAGGGAATGAGCAGTTCTTC.

The chain employs TRBV28 and TRBJ1-5; D unresolved. Germline V lookup: CDR1 MDHEN, CDR2 SYDVKM. CDR3 length equals 14 residues. Trimming left V 4 bases short and J 0 bases short, with 7 bases between. CDR3 residues: CASSSHGSNQPQHF. CDR3 nucleotide sequence: TGTGCCAGCAGTTCCCACGGTAGCAATCAGCCCCAGCATTTT.

This clonotype was detected a few times. The rearrangement uses TRBV3-1 and TRBJ2-7; tentatively, D is TRBD2 (6 bases). V was clipped by 2 bases and J by 3 bases, with 11 bases between them. In germline, CDR1 is LGHDT, CDR2 YNNKEL (reference sequence). CDR3 length: 14 residues. The CDR3 DNA sequence: TGTGCCAGCAGCCAAACGGGAGTGCTCTACGAGCAGTACTTC. This codes for CASSQTGVLYEQYF.

Only a few counts were recorded for this clonotype. This rearrangement joins TRBV6-1 to TRBJ1-2; no reliable D call. V shed 2 bases and J shed 6 bases, with 13 bases lying between them. The CDR3 extends over 14 amino acids. Per the germline V gene, CDR1 is MNHNS and CDR2 is SASEGT. In nucleotides, the CDR3 is TGTGCCAGCAGTGAAACATGGGTGAGGGATGGCTACACCTTC. It encodes CASSETWVRDGYTF.

The J gene is TRBJ1-4, the V gene TRBV6-5; 9 nucleotides line up with TRBD1. J lost 5 bases, V lost 10 bases, and 5 bases had no gene match. This CDR3 is built from 13 residues. Per germline, CDR1 MNHEY and CDR2 SVGAGI. The CDR3: CATRQGGNEKLFF. CDR3 DNA: TGTGCCACCAGACAGGGGGGGAATGAAAAACTGTTTTTT.

This chain links TRBV3-1 with TRBJ1-2; 10 nucleotides agree with TRBD1. Germline V gene lookup returns CDR1 LGHDT and CDR2 YNNKEL (reference sequence). The length of the CDR3 is 14 residues. Trimming removed 3 bases from V and 6 bases from J; junction bases left unmatched: 4. The CDR3 loop is CASSHWTGGDGYTF. The CDR3 DNA follows: TGTGCCAGCAGCCATTGGACAGGGGGTGATGGCTACACCTTC. Filled out from reference TRBV3-1 and TRBJ1-2, the complete variable domain reads DTAVSQTPKYLVTQMGNDKSIKCEQNLGHDTMYWYKQDSKKFLKIMFSYNNKELIINETVPNRFSPKSPDKAHLNLHINSLELGDSAVYFCASSHWTGGDGYTFGSGTRLTVV.

This rearrangement joins TRBV9 to TRBJ2-7, with D perhaps matching TRBD1 or TRBD2 (5 bases each). Trimming removed 4 bases at V and 6 bases at J, with 11 bases between. The CDR3 totals 12 residues. Per germline, CDR1 SGDLS and CDR2 YYNGEE. The CDR3 sequence: CASSPAGSEQYF. The DNA for the CDR3 is TGTGCCAGCAGCCCCGCAGGGAGCGAGCAGTACTTC.

The rearrangement joins TRBV2 to TRBJ1-2; maybe TRBD1 (6 bases). V dropped 8 bases and J dropped 4 bases, with 17 bases sitting between them. This CDR3 spans 14 amino acids. Germline loops: CDR1 SNHLY, CDR2 FYNNEI. CDR3 loop: CASSNRDIPYGYTF. CDR3 sequence (DNA): TGTGCCAGCTCCAACCGGGACATTCCCTATGGCTACACCTTC.

The chain uses TRBV18 and TRBJ2-3; TRBD1 might be the D (6 bases). The CDR3 is made up of 18 amino acids. Trimming stripped 2 bases from V and 0 bases from J, with 18 bases between. The germline V gene encodes CDR1 KGHSH and CDR2 LQKENI. Here the CDR3 reads CASSPVPDSGPSTDTQYF. CDR3 in DNA: TGTGCCAGCTCACCAGTACCGGACAGTGGACCTAGCACAGATACGCAGTATTTT.

This clonotype came up a few times. The V gene is TRBV27, the J gene TRBJ1-2; D possibly corresponds to TRBD1 (6 bases). Per the germline V gene, CDR1 is MNHEY and CDR2 is SMNVEV (reference sequence). V was pared by 5 bases and J by 4 bases, with 17 bases between. CDR3 size: 15 residues. CDR3 residues: CASSGGGSPSYGYTF. The CDR3 DNA sequence: TGTGCCAGCAGTGGGGGGGGCAGTCCGTCCTATGGCTACACCTTC.

To note about this clonotype: This may arise from a read error, as a much more abundant clone is one base away. The CDR3 here is CASSRSNNEQYF. The CDR3 nucleotides read TGTGCCAGCAGCCGGAGTAACAATGAGCAGTACTTC. V is TRBV5-5 and J is TRBJ2-1; D call uncertain. The J call may be wrong; the DNA end is better matched by TRBJ2-7. Germline values: CDR1 SGHKS, CDR2 YYEKEE (reference sequence). The CDR3 extends over 12 amino acids.

The genes are TRBV3-1 and TRBJ2-7, with D tentatively TRBD1 or TRBD2 (5 bases each). V was cut by 4 bases and J by 2 bases, with 15 bases left in between. The CDR3 runs to 15 residues. The germline gives CDR1 LGHDT, CDR2 YNNKEL (reference sequence). CDR3: CASSPFGDGTYEQYF. CDR3 DNA sequence: TGTGCCAGCAGCCCCTTTGGGGACGGCACCTACGAGCAGTACTTC.